The next 21 T cell receptor beta chains were all read from a single sample in a study of glioma-infiltrating T cells after dendritic cell vaccination. Profiled with immunoSEQ multiplex PCR; TCRdb holds only in-frame clones, not every one. This table has 55,000 to 70,000 clones, 82% appearing once. The material was blood, obtained before dendritic cell vaccination. The receptors originated from a human donor with glioblastoma.

The CDR3, as DNA: TGCGCCAGTAGCGGGGGGGGAGGGTTTGTAAAGACCCAGTACTTC. It translates to CASSGGGGFVKTQYF. J is TRBJ2-5 and V is TRBV10-2; 11 bases are a match to TRBD2. Unmatched junction bases numbered 12, after V lost 9 bases and J lost 6 bases. This CDR3 comprises 15 residues. Germline CDR1 WSHSY, CDR2 SAAADI.

The V call is TRBV2, the J call TRBJ1-2; D is ambiguous. CDR3 length: 13 residues. The germline CDR1 and CDR2 sequences are SNHLY and FYNNEI. V was trimmed by 2 bases and J by 3 bases, leaving 7 bases between them. The CDR3: CASSEFPDYGYTF. CDR3 nucleotides: TGTGCCAGCAGTGAATTCCCGGACTATGGCTACACCTTC. Filled out from reference TRBV2 and TRBJ1-2, the complete variable domain reads EPEVTQTPSHQVTQMGQEVILRCVPISNHLYFYWYRQILGQKVEFLVSFYNNEISEKSEIFDDQFSVERPDGSNFTLKIRSTKLEDSAMYFCASSEFPDYGYTFGSGTRLTVV.

The chain links TRBV7-6 to TRBJ2-2; D is perhaps TRBD1 (5 bases). The CDR3 has 15 amino acids. CDR1 is SGHVS and CDR2 is FNYEAQ in the germline V gene. V lost 3 bases and J 1 base, leaving 9 bases between the germline ends. The CDR3 DNA follows: TGTGCCAGCAGCTTGGGCAGGGAGAACACCGGGGAGCTGTTTTTT. Residues: CASSLGRENTGELFF.

The J gene is TRBJ2-3, the V gene TRBV7-9, with D possibly TRBD1 on 6 matching bases. This CDR3 spans 18 amino acids. Germline lookup yields CDR1 SEHNR and CDR2 FQNEAQ (reference sequence). V was clipped by 4 bases and J by 5 bases, with 25 bases between them. The CDR3 sequence is CASSSIPGFKEGGDTQYF. For the CDR3, the DNA is TGTGCCAGCAGCTCAATCCCCGGGTTTAAGGAAGGGGGAGATACGCAGTATTTT.

The chain couples TRBV6-1 to TRBJ2-7, with TRBD1 matching 9 bases. CDR1 MNHNS and CDR2 SASEGT come from the germline V gene. The CDR3 sequence is 15 residues long. V was pared by 2 bases and J by 1 base, with 3 bases of the junction left unmatched. CDR3 in amino acids: CASSELGQGSYEQYF. CDR3 bases: TGTGCCAGCAGTGAACTGGGACAGGGATCCTACGAGCAGTACTTC.

CDR3 nucleotides: TGTGCCACCAGTCTAGAGCAGGGTCGTTACCTCGAGCAGTACTTC. This gives the protein CATSLEQGRYLEQYF. The genes are TRBV15 and TRBJ2-7, with TRBD1 as a possible D gene (5 bases). The CDR3 contains 15 residues. V was clipped by 6 bases and J by 6 bases, with 21 bases between them. The germline CDR1 and CDR2 sequences are LNHNV and YYDKDF (reference sequence).

This chain links TRBV6-6 with TRBJ2-3; the D gene is possibly TRBD2 (7 bases). CDR1 is MNHNY, CDR2 SVGAGI, per germline (reference sequence). Trimming removed 4 bases from V and 0 bases from J, with 14 bases in between. This CDR3 has 16 amino acids. CDR3 coding DNA: TGTGCCAGCAGTTCCCTCCGGGGGGCTAGCACAGATACGCAGTATTTT. Its translation: CASSSLRGASTDTQYF.

This chain uses TRBV6-6 with TRBJ2-7; the match to TRBD2 covers 15 bases. The CDR3 has 13 residues. Germline CDR1 and CDR2: MNHNY and SVGAGI (reference sequence). The CDR3 spells CASSLGLAGGATV. The CDR3 DNA follows: TGTGCCAGCAGTTTGGGACTAGCGGGGGGAGCGACGGTC.

This clone was recorded a few times. This chain uses TRBV7-8 with TRBJ1-3; D might be TRBD1 (6 bases). The CDR3 spans 15 residues. Trimming took off 4 bases at V and 4 bases at J, with 14 bases between the two ends. Per germline, CDR1 SGHVS and CDR2 FQNEAQ. The CDR3 loop is CASSSLSQGGNTIYF. The CDR3 DNA sequence: TGTGCCAGCAGCTCCCTGTCCCAGGGGGGAAACACCATATATTTT.

This chain links TRBV9 with TRBJ1-2; perhaps TRBD1 as D (6 bases). The germline V gene encodes CDR1 SGDLS and CDR2 YYNGEE. Trimming removed 4 bases from V and 5 bases from J, with 15 bases in between. The CDR3 covers 14 residues. The DNA of the CDR3 is TGTGCCAGCAGCCCCGAGGGGGAAGGATATGGCTACACCTTC. Its translation: CASSPEGEGYGYTF.

This chain links TRBV28 with TRBJ1-2; TRBD1 might be the D (5 bases). Germline values: CDR1 MDHEN, CDR2 SYDVKM. Trimming cost V 5 bases and J 6 bases, with 7 bases left between them. The CDR3 contains 11 residues. The CDR3 DNA follows: TGTGCCAGCAGTGACAGACATGGCTACACCTTC. It yields the protein CASSDRHGYTF.

The V and J genes are TRBV10-3 and TRBJ2-2, with a weak D call TRBD1 (5 bases). CDR3 length: 14 residues. Germline V gene sequence: CDR1 ENHRY, CDR2 SYGVKD. V lost 2 bases and J lost 7, with 11 bases in between. The DNA for the CDR3 is TGTGCCATCAGTGAGGTCAGGGTGTACGGGGAGCTGTTTTTT. Its translation: CAISEVRVYGELFF.

Only one count was recorded for this clone. V usage is TRBV25-1 and J usage is TRBJ2-3; 7 bases are shared with TRBD2. This CDR3 spans 15 amino acids. Losses at the gene ends were 7 bases for V and 1 base for J; bases not matched to a gene: 8. From germline, CDR1 is MGHDK and CDR2 SYGVNS. The CDR3 region has the DNA TGTGCCAGCACCCTCGGGGACTATCGCACAGATACGCAGTATTTT. Amino acid sequence: CASTLGDYRTDTQYF.

The chain links TRBV25-1 to TRBJ2-5, with 7 bases identical to TRBD1. The end of the DNA aligns better with TRBJ2-7, so the J call may be wrong. This CDR3 contains 13 residues. Germline V lookup: CDR1 MGHDK, CDR2 SYGVNS. The CDR3 region is CATRGGGDGEQYF. For the CDR3, the DNA is TGTGCCACCCGAGGGGGCGGAGATGGCGAGCAGTACTTC.

This sequence joins TRBV2 and TRBJ1-2, with no clear D. The CDR3 is made up of 14 amino acids. With 1 base removed from V and 1 base from J, the gap between germline ends came to 7 bases. Germline V gene lookup returns CDR1 SNHLY and CDR2 FYNNEI. CDR3 bases: TGTGCCAGCAGTGAAGGGCTGCTTAACTATGGCTACACCTTC. This translates into CASSEGLLNYGYTF.

The V call is TRBV7-9, the J call TRBJ2-5; D is possibly TRBD2 (6 bases). The germline V gene encodes CDR1 SEHNR and CDR2 FQNEAQ (reference sequence). V was pared by 2 bases and J by 5 bases, with 6 bases between. This CDR3 contains 12 residues. CDR3 amino acids: CASSLSGETQYF. CDR3 DNA sequence: TGTGCCAGCAGCTTAAGCGGGGAGACCCAGTACTTC.

The rearrangement joins TRBV7-2 to TRBJ2-1; D is unresolved. Germline V gene sequence: CDR1 SGHTA, CDR2 FQGNSA. V was pared by 1 base and J by 12 bases, with 4 bases between. CDR3 size: 10 residues. CDR3 loop: CASSLDRQFF. CDR3 nucleotide sequence: TGTGCCAGCAGCTTAGACAGGCAGTTCTTC.

This sequence joins TRBV11-1 and TRBJ2-7; weak D call: TRBD2 (6 bases). Germline V gives CDR1 SGHAT, CDR2 FQDESV (reference sequence). V gave up 1 base and J gave up 6 bases, with 10 bases separating them. The CDR3 runs to 13 residues. The CDR3 DNA is TGTGCCAGCAGCTTAGTGGGACTTTCCGAGCAGTACTTC. Translating gives CASSLVGLSEQYF.

The CDR3 DNA follows: TGCAGTGCCACAGGGGACCAGCCCCAGCATTTT. The encoded protein is CSATGDQPQHF. The chain employs TRBV20-1 and TRBJ1-5, with 7 bases that match TRBD1. CDR1 DFQATT and CDR2 SNEGSKA come from the germline V gene (reference sequence). The CDR3 runs to 11 residues. J lost 7 bases, V lost 6 bases, and 3 bases had no gene match.

V gene TRBV7-2 combines with J gene TRBJ2-7, with D uncertain. V was pared by 0 bases and J by 5 bases, with 8 bases between. Germline V lookup: CDR1 SGHTA, CDR2 FQGNSA. This CDR3 spans 13 amino acids. The CDR3 spells CASSLARLNEQYF. The CDR3 DNA reads as TGTGCCAGCAGCTTAGCCAGGCTTAACGAGCAGTACTTC.

The rearrangement uses TRBV19 and TRBJ1-2; D might be TRBD1 (6 bases). The CDR3 runs 12 residues. The ends were cut back, 5 bases at V and 6 bases at J, with 10 bases in the middle. Germline-derived CDR1 and CDR2 are LNHDA and SQIVND (reference sequence). The CDR3, as DNA: TGTGCCAGTAGTCCAAGACAGGATGGCTACACCTTC. This gives the protein CASSPRQDGYTF.